This T cell receptor (beta chain) was identified during a study of early T cells in non-severe SARS-CoV-2 infection. A single record per CDR3 protein comes from TCRdb applying MiXCR to the 5' RACE reads. The table shows 90,000 to 130,000 distinct CDR3 sequences, with 10% to 15% occurring only once. Sample: whole blood, taken at baseline. The sequence was collected from an adult who was a healthcare worker with PCR-confirmed SARS-CoV-2 infection or an uninfected control (not recorded which).

The CDR3 DNA reads as TGTGCCTGGAGTGGGAGGTGGACGGATTCCTACGAGCAGTACTTC. Protein sequence: CAWSGRWTDSYEQYF. The V call is TRBV30, the J call TRBJ2-7; D possibly corresponds to TRBD2 (5 bases). V was shortened by 1 base and J by 1 base, with 14 bases between the two germline ends. The germline V gene encodes CDR1 GTSNPN and CDR2 SVGIG (reference sequence). CDR3 length: 15 residues.